These T cell receptor beta chains were read from a single sample in a study of spatial heterogeneity in lung cancer. A single record per CDR3 protein comes from TCRdb applying MiXCR to the 5' RACE reads. The sample lists 9,500 to 13,000 distinct CDR3 sequences, 20% to 25% occurring once. The sample here was PBMCs, taken at follow-up. The receptors derive from a male donor with early-stage non-small cell lung cancer. The CDR3 runs from the conserved cysteine through the conserved F or W. The D gene is left open where the match is weak. Some rows mark clone size as missing; the rest say once, few, many or name a class of expanded clone.

v_gene: TRBV20-1
d_gene: .
j_gene: TRBJ1-6
abundance: few
CDR3aa: CSASGQGYSPLHF
CDR3nt: TGCAGTGCTAGCGGCCAGGGCTATTCACCCCTCCACTTT

v_gene: TRBV28
d_gene: .
j_gene: TRBJ2-7
abundance: medium-sized
CDR3aa: CASIPDTFYEQYF
CDR3nt: TGTGCCAGCATCCCTGACACCTTTTACGAGCAGTACTTC

v_gene: TRBV20-1
d_gene: TRBD1
j_gene: TRBJ2-1
abundance: many
CDR3aa: CSASRGYNEQFF
CDR3nt: TGCAGTGCTTCCAGGGGGTACAATGAGCAGTTCTTC

v_gene: TRBV9
d_gene: .
j_gene: TRBJ2-2
abundance: many
CDR3aa: CASSVEPRAGDGELFF
CDR3nt: TGTGCCAGCAGCGTAGAGCCGCGTGCTGGGGACGGGGAGCTGTTTTTT

v_gene: TRBV6-2/TRBV6-3
d_gene: TRBD2
j_gene: TRBJ2-3
abundance: many
CDR3aa: CASSYQAGADTQYF
CDR3nt: TGTGCCAGCAGTTACCAAGCGGGGGCAGATACGCAGTATTTT

v_gene: TRBV4-1
d_gene: .
j_gene: TRBJ2-3
abundance: many
CDR3aa: CASSQDLGTDTQYF
CDR3nt: TGCGCCAGCAGCCAAGATTTAGGCACAGATACGCAGTATTTT

v_gene: TRBV7-2
d_gene: .
j_gene: TRBJ2-3
abundance: .
CDR3aa: CASSLGQGTDTQYF
CDR3nt: TGTGCCAGCAGCTTAGGGCAGGGCACAGATACGCAGTATTTT

v_gene: TRBV28
d_gene: TRBD1
j_gene: TRBJ1-5
abundance: .
CDR3aa: CASSRYSQDRGRQPQHF
CDR3nt: TGTGCCAGCAGTCGATACTCCCAGGACAGGGGCCGTCAGCCCCAGCATTTT

v_gene: TRBV20-1
d_gene: TRBD1
j_gene: TRBJ1-1
abundance: .
CDR3aa: CSARGPALMNTEAFF
CDR3nt: TGCAGCGCTAGGGGGCCGGCCCTCATGAACACTGAAGCTTTCTTT

v_gene: TRBV3-1
d_gene: .
j_gene: TRBJ1-2
abundance: .
CDR3aa: CASSEDGTYGYTF
CDR3nt: TGTGCCAGCAGCGAAGACGGTACCTATGGCTACACCTTC

v_gene: TRBV10-3
d_gene: TRBD2
j_gene: TRBJ2-3
abundance: few
CDR3aa: CAISGLAGLGTDTQYF
CDR3nt: TGTGCCATCAGTGGACTAGCGGGTTTAGGGACAGATACGCAGTATTTT

v_gene: TRBV12-3/TRBV12-4
d_gene: TRBD1
j_gene: TRBJ2-6
abundance: .
CDR3aa: CASSHLGPRQGSGANVLTF
CDR3nt: TGTGCCAGCAGTCATTTAGGCCCCCGACAGGGCTCTGGGGCCAACGTCCTGACTTTC

v_gene: TRBV20-1
d_gene: TRBD1
j_gene: TRBJ2-3
abundance: many
CDR3aa: CSADRTGVTDTQYF
CDR3nt: TGCAGTGCAGATCGGACAGGGGTCACAGATACGCAGTATTTT

v_gene: TRBV5-6
d_gene: .
j_gene: TRBJ1-5
abundance: many
CDR3aa: CASSQKVQIGQPQHF
CDR3nt: TGTGCCAGCAGCCAGAAGGTACAGATCGGGCAGCCCCAGCATTTT

v_gene: TRBV4-3
d_gene: .
j_gene: TRBJ2-2
abundance: once
CDR3aa: CASSLGVGAGELFF
CDR3nt: TGCGCCAGCAGCCTGGGGGTAGGAGCCGGGGAGCTGTTTTTT

v_gene: TRBV6-2/TRBV6-3
d_gene: TRBD1
j_gene: TRBJ2-2
abundance: many
CDR3aa: CASTRQGPNTGELFF
CDR3nt: TGTGCCAGCACACGACAGGGGCCTAACACCGGGGAGCTGTTTTTT

v_gene: TRBV7-2
d_gene: .
j_gene: TRBJ1-5
abundance: many
CDR3aa: CASSLFWGNQPQHF
CDR3nt: TGTGCCAGCAGCTTATTTTGGGGAAATCAGCCCCAGCATTTT

v_gene: TRBV20-1
d_gene: TRBD2
j_gene: TRBJ2-3
abundance: many
CDR3aa: CSAGGTSGRTDTQYF
CDR3nt: TGCAGTGCTGGGGGGACTAGCGGGAGAACAGATACGCAGTATTTT

v_gene: TRBV5-4
d_gene: TRBD2
j_gene: TRBJ2-5
abundance: medium-sized
CDR3aa: CASSPQVGGVTETQYF
CDR3nt: TGTGCCAGCAGCCCCCAAGTTGGGGGGGTTACAGAGACCCAGTACTTC

v_gene: TRBV20-1
d_gene: TRBD1
j_gene: TRBJ1-5
abundance: few
CDR3aa: CSAQTGSQPQHF
CDR3nt: TGCAGTGCGCAGACAGGGTCCCAGCCCCAGCATTTT

v_gene: TRBV7-2
d_gene: TRBD1
j_gene: TRBJ2-1
abundance: .
CDR3aa: CASSRGQGWDNEQFF
CDR3nt: TGTGCCAGCAGCCGCGGACAGGGATGGGACAATGAGCAGTTCTTC

v_gene: TRBV19
d_gene: .
j_gene: TRBJ1-3
abundance: .
CDR3aa: CASSSTGSGNTIYF
CDR3nt: TGTGCCAGTAGTTCAACAGGGTCCGGAAACACCATATATTTT

v_gene: TRBV7-9
d_gene: TRBD1
j_gene: TRBJ2-3
abundance: .
CDR3aa: CASSSTGGVTDTQYF
CDR3nt: TGTGCCAGCAGCTCCACAGGGGGCGTGACAGATACGCAGTATTTT

v_gene: TRBV6-2/TRBV6-3
d_gene: TRBD2
j_gene: TRBJ2-1
abundance: .
CDR3aa: CASSYEPGLNWQFF
CDR3nt: TGTGCCAGCAGTTACGAACCGGGACTAAATTGGCAGTTCTTC

v_gene: TRBV9
d_gene: .
j_gene: TRBJ1-2
abundance: medium-sized
CDR3aa: CASSVGNGGYTF
CDR3nt: TGTGCCAGCAGCGTAGGGAACGGCGGCTACACCTTC

v_gene: TRBV28
d_gene: .
j_gene: TRBJ2-1
abundance: many
CDR3aa: CASSSLGGRAYNEQFF
CDR3nt: TGTGCCAGCAGTTCCCTAGGGGGGAGAGCCTACAATGAGCAGTTCTTC

v_gene: TRBV7-9
d_gene: .
j_gene: TRBJ2-3
abundance: many
CDR3aa: CASSLVGDLITDTQYF
CDR3nt: TGTGCCAGCAGCTTAGTCGGGGACCTAATCACAGATACGCAGTATTTT

v_gene: TRBV28
d_gene: .
j_gene: TRBJ2-1
abundance: many
CDR3aa: CASSLRANEQFF
CDR3nt: TGTGCCAGCAGTTTACGTGCCAATGAGCAGTTCTTC

v_gene: TRBV5-1
d_gene: .
j_gene: TRBJ1-1
abundance: few
CDR3aa: CASSTDRMNTEAFF
CDR3nt: TGCGCCAGCAGCACCGACAGGATGAACACTGAAGCTTTCTTT

v_gene: TRBV7-2
d_gene: .
j_gene: TRBJ2-7
abundance: many
CDR3aa: CASSFGGTEQYF
CDR3nt: TGTGCCAGCAGCTTTGGGGGGACCGAGCAGTACTTC

v_gene: TRBV20-1
d_gene: .
j_gene: TRBJ2-5
abundance: many
CDR3aa: CSAPGAGGETQYF
CDR3nt: TGCAGTGCTCCAGGGGCCGGTGGGGAGACCCAGTACTTC

v_gene: TRBV10-2
d_gene: TRBD1
j_gene: TRBJ2-6
abundance: many
CDR3aa: CASSEVHRGSNVLTF
CDR3nt: TGCGCCAGCAGTGAAGTCCACAGGGGTTCCAACGTCCTGACTTTC

v_gene: TRBV6-2/TRBV6-3
d_gene: .
j_gene: TRBJ1-1
abundance: .
CDR3aa: CASSHRTENTEAFF
CDR3nt: TGTGCCAGCAGTCACAGGACGGAGAACACTGAAGCTTTCTTT

v_gene: TRBV7-8
d_gene: .
j_gene: TRBJ2-7
abundance: few
CDR3aa: CASSFKPDYEQYF
CDR3nt: TGTGCCAGCAGCTTCAAACCGGACTACGAGCAGTACTTC

v_gene: TRBV20-1
d_gene: TRBD1
j_gene: TRBJ1-5
abundance: few
CDR3aa: CSAAAGTGMRNQPQHF
CDR3nt: TGCAGTGCAGCCGCCGGGACAGGAATGCGCAATCAGCCCCAGCATTTT

v_gene: TRBV12-3/TRBV12-4
d_gene: TRBD2
j_gene: TRBJ2-5
abundance: few
CDR3aa: CASSSGTSALYQETQYF
CDR3nt: TGTGCCAGCAGTTCCGGGACTAGCGCCCTTTACCAAGAGACCCAGTACTTC

v_gene: TRBV29-1
d_gene: .
j_gene: TRBJ2-5
abundance: many
CDR3aa: CSVDSIPGWETQYF
CDR3nt: TGCAGCGTTGATTCGATCCCGGGTTGGGAGACCCAGTACTTC

v_gene: TRBV7-9
d_gene: .
j_gene: TRBJ1-6
abundance: .
CDR3aa: CASSPDRWDSPLHF
CDR3nt: TGTGCCAGCAGCCCCGACAGATGGGATTCACCCCTCCACTTT

v_gene: TRBV2
d_gene: .
j_gene: TRBJ2-1
abundance: .
CDR3aa: CASRQVSQGVEQFF
CDR3nt: TGTGCCAGCAGACAGGTTTCTCAGGGAGTTGAGCAGTTCTTC

v_gene: TRBV2
d_gene: .
j_gene: TRBJ2-1
abundance: many
CDR3aa: CASAQRNEQFF
CDR3nt: TGTGCCAGCGCACAGCGAAATGAGCAGTTCTTC

v_gene: TRBV11-2
d_gene: TRBD2
j_gene: TRBJ2-1
abundance: .
CDR3aa: CASSLVWGGSYNEQFF
CDR3nt: TGTGCCAGCAGCTTAGTGTGGGGGGGCTCCTACAATGAGCAGTTCTTC

v_gene: TRBV16
d_gene: .
j_gene: TRBJ1-5
abundance: once
CDR3aa: CASSQDHRSNQPQHF
CDR3nt: TGTGCCAGCAGCCAAGATCACCGTAGCAATCAGCCCCAGCATTTT

v_gene: TRBV5-1
d_gene: .
j_gene: TRBJ2-1
abundance: many
CDR3aa: CASRDGSSSYNEQFF
CDR3nt: TGCGCCAGCAGGGACGGCAGTAGCTCCTACAATGAGCAGTTCTTC

v_gene: TRBV19
d_gene: .
j_gene: TRBJ2-7
abundance: .
CDR3aa: CASSIDSDSSYEQYF
CDR3nt: TGTGCCAGTAGTATAGATAGTGACTCTTCCTACGAGCAGTACTTC

v_gene: TRBV29-1
d_gene: .
j_gene: TRBJ2-2
abundance: many
CDR3aa: CSVAETGKSNTGELFF
CDR3nt: TGCAGCGTTGCGGAAACAGGGAAATCGAACACCGGGGAGCTGTTTTTT

v_gene: TRBV10-3
d_gene: .
j_gene: TRBJ2-1
abundance: .
CDR3aa: CAINEPGISYNEQFF
CDR3nt: TGTGCCATCAATGAACCAGGGATCTCCTACAATGAGCAGTTCTTC

v_gene: TRBV28
d_gene: .
j_gene: TRBJ1-4
abundance: medium-sized
CDR3aa: CASSRTEKLFF
CDR3nt: TGTGCCAGCAGCCGGACAGAAAAACTGTTTTTT

v_gene: TRBV28
d_gene: TRBD1
j_gene: TRBJ1-1
abundance: few
CDR3aa: CASSRFRGLYTEAFF
CDR3nt: TGTGCCAGCAGTAGATTCAGGGGGCTCTACACTGAAGCTTTCTTT

v_gene: TRBV20-1
d_gene: .
j_gene: TRBJ2-7
abundance: .
CDR3aa: CSPGEQYF
CDR3nt: TGCAGTCCCGGGGAGCAGTACTTC

v_gene: TRBV27
d_gene: .
j_gene: TRBJ2-4
abundance: many
CDR3aa: CASSLYASGLAKNIQYF
CDR3nt: TGTGCCAGCAGTTTATACGCTTCGGGACTAGCCAAAAACATTCAGTACTTC

v_gene: TRBV6-5
d_gene: TRBD1
j_gene: TRBJ1-2
abundance: many
CDR3aa: CASSPSSGTGNGYTF
CDR3nt: TGTGCCAGCAGTCCGTCTTCCGGGACAGGGAACGGCTACACCTTC

v_gene: TRBV5-1
d_gene: .
j_gene: TRBJ1-1
abundance: few
CDR3aa: CASSVPGSNTEAFF
CDR3nt: TGCGCCAGCAGCGTTCCGGGATCCAACACTGAAGCTTTCTTT